This is a list of T cell receptor beta chains from one sample in a study of shared clonotypes between healthy human individuals. TCRdb's copy holds only in-frame clones and misses some; the assay was immunoSEQ multiplex PCR. The sample records about a million clones, 65% to 80% being singletons. Material: memory CD4+ T cells sorted from blood. These TCRs come from a man aged 18-30 years in good health. Both conserved end residues are part of each CDR3. A D gene is named only where the DNA matches it firmly. Size is stated for part of the rows, as once, few or many counts, or as a class when the clone is expanded.

CASSFRTRTSKRGGNTGELFF,TGTGCCAGCAGTTTTCGGACCCGAACCTCCAAGCGGGGGGGAAACACCGGGGAGCTGTTTTTT,TRBV27,TRBJ2-2,.,TRBD2
CASKVGKNIQYF,TGTGCCAGCAAAGTAGGCAAAAACATTCAGTACTTC,TRBV2,TRBJ2-4,.,.
CASSPRQDRGDGYTF,TGTGCCAGCTCACCACGACAGGACAGGGGAGATGGCTACACCTTC,TRBV18,TRBJ1-2,.,TRBD1
CASSLFILARNEQFF,TGTGCCAGCAGCTTATTCATCCTAGCTCGCAATGAGCAGTTCTTC,TRBV7-2,TRBJ2-1,once,.
CSARRGGQETQYF,TGCAGCGCTCGCAGGGGGGGACAAGAGACCCAGTACTTC,TRBV29-1,TRBJ2-5,few,.
CASRGAGLSPEAFF,TGTGCCAGTAGGGGGGCGGGGCTGAGCCCTGAAGCTTTCTTT,TRBV19,TRBJ1-1,.,.
CASSVGSGGSETQYF,TGTGCCAGCAGTGTAGGTAGCGGGGGATCGGAGACCCAGTACTTC,TRBV2,TRBJ2-5,.,TRBD2
CSATGTDTQYF,TGCAGTGCAACGGGCACAGATACGCAGTATTTT,TRBV20-1,TRBJ2-3,.,.
CASSLALTGAPGTDTQYF,TGTGCCAGCAGCTTAGCGCTAACGGGAGCTCCAGGCACAGATACGCAGTATTTT,TRBV7-2,TRBJ2-3,.,.
CAISESGDSTEAFF,TGTGCCATCAGTGAGAGTGGGGACAGCACTGAAGCTTTCTTT,TRBV10-3,TRBJ1-1,once,TRBD1
CASSVTGSGNTIYF,TGTGCCAGCAGCGTAACAGGGAGTGGAAACACCATATATTTT,TRBV9,TRBJ1-3,many,.
CASSARNLLLSGANVLTF,TGTGCCAGCAGTGCTCGGAACCTACTCCTATCAGGGGCCAACGTCCTGACTTTC,TRBV6-1,TRBJ2-6,.,.
CASSFSSMAGEREQYF,TGTGCCAGCAGCTTCTCTTCCATGGCAGGGGAGCGCGAGCAGTACTTC,TRBV11-3,TRBJ2-7,.,.
CASSPSPPEANTGELFF,TGTGCCAGCAGCCCTAGCCCTCCCGAGGCGAACACCGGGGAGCTGTTTTTT,TRBV11-2,TRBJ2-2,.,.
CASRLEGDSTGELFF,TGTGCCAGCAGGCTAGAGGGGGACTCCACCGGGGAGCTGTTTTTT,TRBV6-4,TRBJ2-2,.,.
CASSPTTKLRDTQYF,TGTGCCAGCAGCCCTACCACTAAGTTGCGGGATACGCAGTATTTT,TRBV5-5,TRBJ2-3,once,.
CASTPLYRSSYEQYF,TGTGCCAGCACCCCACTCTACCGAAGCTCCTACGAGCAGTACTTC,TRBV11-2,TRBJ2-7,few,.
CASSLSAGEEQFF,TGCGCCAGCAGCCTAAGCGCGGGTGAGGAGCAGTTCTTC,TRBV4-1,TRBJ2-1,.,.
CASSLDITRGWNTIYF,TGTGCCAGCAGCTTGGACATTACCCGGGGGTGGAACACCATATATTTT,TRBV5-5,TRBJ1-3,once,.
CASSGGSGKLFF,TGCGCCAGCAGTGGTGGATCCGGAAAACTGTTTTTT,TRBV10-1,TRBJ1-4,.,.
CASTTGSYEQYF,TGTGCCAGTACGACAGGGTCCTACGAGCAGTACTTC,TRBV2,TRBJ2-7,.,TRBD1
CASRQERTQPQHF,TGTGCCAGTCGACAGGAGAGGACTCAGCCCCAGCATTTT,TRBV6-1,TRBJ1-5,.,.
CASSDVPSSKYEQYF,TGCGCCAGCAGCGATGTCCCCTCGTCCAAATACGAGCAGTACTTC,TRBV5-1,TRBJ2-7,.,.
CASSEATTLSYMNQPQHF,TGTGCCAGCAGTGAAGCTACGACCCTGTCATACATGAATCAGCCCCAGCATTTT,TRBV6-1,TRBJ1-5,.,.
CASSPPQGSQETQYF,TGTGCCAGCTCACCACCGCAGGGGTCCCAAGAGACCCAGTACTTC,TRBV18,TRBJ2-5,.,.
CASSQVAGPSNQPQHF,TGCGCCAGCAGCCAAGTAGCGGGACCTAGCAATCAGCCCCAGCATTTT,TRBV4-1,TRBJ1-5,few,.
CASSLADRGNTIYF,TGTGCCAGCAGCTTAGCGGATAGGGGAAACACCATATATTTT,TRBV7-6,TRBJ1-3,.,.
CASSLDSWGADTQYF,TGTGCCAGCAGCTTAGATAGTTGGGGCGCAGATACGCAGTATTTT,TRBV7-9,TRBJ2-3,.,.
CASSTTGTEAFF,TGCGCCAGCAGTACTACAGGGACTGAAGCTTTCTTT,TRBV10-2,TRBJ1-1,.,.